The clone carrying this TCR beta chain was seen a handful of times. Its antigen is currently unknown. This record belongs to a study of blood T cells in healthy people across ages. Whole-study results and caveats: Older age coincided with a roughly linear decline in TCR beta diversity per million T cells. Diversity estimated from one million T cells was considered an underestimate.

Using a J-beta primer mix together with a sample-barcoded 5' primer, a second PCR was run for about 6 to 11 cycles. Tagging of each cDNA molecule was performed by a template-switch adaptor with 12 random nucleotides. TCRdb recomputed calls from the 5' RACE reads with MiXCR, one row per CDR3 protein. In the table there are 600,000 or so distinct CDR3 sequences, under 30% of which are singletons. Deletions cut 3 bases from V and 0 bases from J, with 12 bases between. This CDR3 contains 15 residues. Per the germline V gene, CDR1 is DFQATT and CDR2 is SNEGSKA (reference sequence). This clonotype was obtained from an elderly woman in good health. Material: blood. The genes are TRBV20-1 and TRBJ1-5; D is unclear. The CDR3 sequence: CSASPGIYSNQPQHF. CDR3 coding DNA: TGCAGTGCTAGTCCAGGAATATATAGCAATCAGCCCCAGCATTTT.